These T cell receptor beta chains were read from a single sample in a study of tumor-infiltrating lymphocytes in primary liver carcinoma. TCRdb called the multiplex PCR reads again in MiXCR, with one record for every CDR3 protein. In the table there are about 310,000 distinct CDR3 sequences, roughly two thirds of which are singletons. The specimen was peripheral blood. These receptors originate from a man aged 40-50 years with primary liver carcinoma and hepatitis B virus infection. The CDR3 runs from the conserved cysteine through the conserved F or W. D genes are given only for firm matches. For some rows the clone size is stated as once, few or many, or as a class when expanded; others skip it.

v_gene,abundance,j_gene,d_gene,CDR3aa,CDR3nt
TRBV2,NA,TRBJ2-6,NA,CASSERGGGSNVLTF,TGTGCCAGCAGTGAACGTGGGGGCGGGTCCAACGTCCTGACTTTC
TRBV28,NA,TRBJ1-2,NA,CASSLKGDYGYTF,TGTGCCAGCAGTTTAAAAGGGGATTATGGCTACACCTTC
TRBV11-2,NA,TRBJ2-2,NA,CASSAKRLTNTGELFF,TGTGCCAGCAGCGCCAAGCGGCTAACGAACACCGGGGAGCTGTTTTTT
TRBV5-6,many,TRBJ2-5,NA,CASSLFKREETQYF,TGTGCCAGCAGCTTGTTTAAGCGGGAAGAGACCCAGTACTTC
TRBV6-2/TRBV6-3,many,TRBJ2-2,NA,CASSYSRLEPTTGELFF,TGTGCCAGCAGTTACTCGAGGTTGGAACCGACTACCGGGGAGCTGTTTTTT
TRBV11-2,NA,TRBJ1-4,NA,CTSSLGLIGKLFF,TGTACCAGCAGCTTAGGCCTGATTGGAAAGCTGTTTTTT
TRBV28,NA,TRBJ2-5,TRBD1,CASSKTGGVGETQYF,TGTGCCAGCAGTAAGACAGGGGGCGTGGGAGAGACCCAGTACTTC
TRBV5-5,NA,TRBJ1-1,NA,CASSLEVSTEAVF,TGTGCCAGCAGCTTGGAAGTGAGCACTGAAGCTGTCTTT
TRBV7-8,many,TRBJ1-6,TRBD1,CASSPQGDNSPLHF,TGTGCCAGCAGCCCGCAGGGGGACAATTCACCCCTCCACTTT
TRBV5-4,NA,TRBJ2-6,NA,CASSLGVAGSGANVLTF,TGTGCCAGCAGCTTGGGAGTAGCCGGGTCTGGGGCCAACGTCCTGACTTTC
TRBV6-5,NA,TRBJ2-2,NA,CTSSYMTGYTGELFF,TGTACCAGCAGTTACATGACAGGTTACACCGGGGAGCTGTTTTTT
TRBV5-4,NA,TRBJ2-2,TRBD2,CASSHGAAGGTGELFF,TGTGCCAGCAGCCATGGGGCGGCGGGGGGAACCGGGGAGCTGTTTTTT
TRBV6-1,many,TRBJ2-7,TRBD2,CASGGGDSPYEQYF,TGTGCCAGCGGCGGGGGGGACAGCCCCTACGAGCAGTACTTC
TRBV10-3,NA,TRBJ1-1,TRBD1,CAIRADRFNEAFF,TGTGCCATCAGGGCGGACAGGTTTAATGAAGCTTTCTTT
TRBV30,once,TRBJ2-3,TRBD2,CAWSVRLAEDAQYF,TGTGCCTGGAGTGTACGACTAGCGGAAGATGCGCAGTATTTT
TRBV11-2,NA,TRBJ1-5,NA,CASSPLRGRTDTQHF,TGTGCCAGTAGCCCACTCAGGGGACGGACAGATACGCAGCATTTT
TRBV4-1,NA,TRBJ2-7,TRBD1,CASSQEDRSYYEQYF,TGCGCCAGCAGCCAAGAGGACAGGTCTTACTACGAGCAGTACTTC
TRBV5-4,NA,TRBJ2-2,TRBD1,CASSNDRGYTVELFF,TGTGCCAGCAGCAATGACAGGGGATATACCGTGGAGCTGTTTTTT
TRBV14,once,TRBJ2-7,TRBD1,CASSRDRASSYKQYF,TGTGCCAGCAGCCGCGACAGGGCTAGCTCCTACAAGCAGTACTTC
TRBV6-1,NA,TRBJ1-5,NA,CASSATDSNQLQHF,TGTGCCAGCAGTGCCACAGACAGCAATCAGCTCCAGCATTTT
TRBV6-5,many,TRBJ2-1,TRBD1,CASSDNRGPGNEQFF,TGTGCCAGCAGTGATAACAGGGGGCCGGGTAATGAGCAGTTCTTC
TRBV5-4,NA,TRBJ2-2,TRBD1,CASSRPDRAGRELFF,TGTGCCAGCAGCCGTCCGGACAGGGCGGGCAGGGAGCTGTTTTTT
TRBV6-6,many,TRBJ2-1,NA,CASSYSTNNEQFF,TGTGCCAGCAGTTACTCCACCAACAATGAGCAGTTCTTC
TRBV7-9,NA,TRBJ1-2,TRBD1,CASSSRGQGSGYTF,TGTGCCAGCAGCTCTAGGGGACAGGGGAGCGGCTACACCTTC
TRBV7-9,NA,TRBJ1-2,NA,CASSLEAGRGYGYTF,TGTGCCAGCAGCTTAGAGGCGGGGCGTGGCTATGGCTACACCTTC
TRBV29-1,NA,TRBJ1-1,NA,CSVSAGWGLGTEAFF,TGCAGCGTTTCGGCAGGTTGGGGATTGGGAACTGAAGCTTTCTTT
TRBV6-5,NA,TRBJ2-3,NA,CANKADLGTDTQYF,TGTGCCAACAAGGCGGACCTCGGCACAGATACGCAGTATTTT